This entry describes one T cell receptor (beta chain). No antigen is known for it. Measured with immunoSEQ multiplex PCR; TCRdb has only the in-frame clones, and not every one. Of around 150,000 clones listed, 92% were seen once; the top ten hold approximately 5.4%. The V and J ends lost 2 bases and 4 bases, in that order; junction bases with no gene match: 1. Germline CDR1 reads MNHNS; CDR2 reads SASEGT. This CDR3 has 13 residues. This specimen belongs to a study of T cell responses to AZD1222 COVID-19 vaccine. Whole-study results and caveats: Two AZD1222 administrations were followed by greater Spike-specific TCR breadth and depth. Among vaccine-associated CD4 TCRs, coverage spanned spike, with dominance at 160-218 and 743-854. The study identified only five to seven AZD1222 recipients as seropositive at baseline.

The V call is TRBV6-1, the J call TRBJ1-2; 7 bases fit TRBD1. The material sequenced was peripheral blood, taken on day 0 of AZD1222 vaccination. This receptor was identified in an adult in good health. CDR3 bases: TGTGCCAGCAGTGAACGGACAGGCTATGGCTACACCTTC. It translates to CASSERTGYGYTF.